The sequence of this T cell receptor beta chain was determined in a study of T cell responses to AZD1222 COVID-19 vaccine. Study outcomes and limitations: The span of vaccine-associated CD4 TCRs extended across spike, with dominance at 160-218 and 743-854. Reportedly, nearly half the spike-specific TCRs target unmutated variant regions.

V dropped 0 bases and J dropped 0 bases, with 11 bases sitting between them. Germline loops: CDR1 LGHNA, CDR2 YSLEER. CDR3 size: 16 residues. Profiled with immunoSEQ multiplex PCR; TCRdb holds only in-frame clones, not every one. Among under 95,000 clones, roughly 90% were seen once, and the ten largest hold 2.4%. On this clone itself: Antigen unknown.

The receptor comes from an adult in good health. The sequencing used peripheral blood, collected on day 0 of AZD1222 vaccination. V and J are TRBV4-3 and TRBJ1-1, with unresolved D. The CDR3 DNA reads TGCGCCAGCAGCCAAGATACCAGGTTGATGAACACTGAAGCTTTCTTT. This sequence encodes CASSQDTRLMNTEAFF.